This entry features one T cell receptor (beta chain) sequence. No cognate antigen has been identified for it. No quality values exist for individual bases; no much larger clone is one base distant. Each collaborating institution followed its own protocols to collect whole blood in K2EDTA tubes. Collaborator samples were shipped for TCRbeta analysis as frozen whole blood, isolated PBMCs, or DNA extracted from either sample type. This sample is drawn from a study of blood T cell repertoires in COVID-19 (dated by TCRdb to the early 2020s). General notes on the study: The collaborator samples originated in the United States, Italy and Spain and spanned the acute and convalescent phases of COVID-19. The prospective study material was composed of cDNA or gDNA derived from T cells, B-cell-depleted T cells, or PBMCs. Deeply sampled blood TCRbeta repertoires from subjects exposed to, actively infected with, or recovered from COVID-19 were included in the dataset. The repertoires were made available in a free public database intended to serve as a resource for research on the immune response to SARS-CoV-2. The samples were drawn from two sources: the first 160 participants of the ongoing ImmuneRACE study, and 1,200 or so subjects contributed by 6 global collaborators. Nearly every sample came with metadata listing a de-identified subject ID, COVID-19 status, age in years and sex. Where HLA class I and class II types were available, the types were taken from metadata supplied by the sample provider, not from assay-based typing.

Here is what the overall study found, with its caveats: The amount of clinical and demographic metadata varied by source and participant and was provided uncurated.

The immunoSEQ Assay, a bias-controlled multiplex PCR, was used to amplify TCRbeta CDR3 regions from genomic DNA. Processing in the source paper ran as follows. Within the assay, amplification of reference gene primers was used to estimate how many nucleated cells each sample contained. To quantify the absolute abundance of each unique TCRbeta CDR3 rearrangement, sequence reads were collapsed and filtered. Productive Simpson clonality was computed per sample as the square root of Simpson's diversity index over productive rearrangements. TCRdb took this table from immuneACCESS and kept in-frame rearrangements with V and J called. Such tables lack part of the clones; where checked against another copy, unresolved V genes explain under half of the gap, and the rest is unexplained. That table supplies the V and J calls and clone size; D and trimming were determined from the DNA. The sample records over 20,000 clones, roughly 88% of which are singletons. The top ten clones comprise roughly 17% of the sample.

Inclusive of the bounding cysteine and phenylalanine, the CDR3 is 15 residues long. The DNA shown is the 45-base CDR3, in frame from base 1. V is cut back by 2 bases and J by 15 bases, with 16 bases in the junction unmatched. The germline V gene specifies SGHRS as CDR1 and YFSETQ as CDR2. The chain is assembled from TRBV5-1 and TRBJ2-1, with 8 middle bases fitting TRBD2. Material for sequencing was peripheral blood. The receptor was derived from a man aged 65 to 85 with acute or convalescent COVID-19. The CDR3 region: CASSFVAGTGQAGFF. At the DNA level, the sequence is TGCGCCAGCAGCTTTGTAGCGGGGACGGGCCAAGCAGGGTTCTTC.